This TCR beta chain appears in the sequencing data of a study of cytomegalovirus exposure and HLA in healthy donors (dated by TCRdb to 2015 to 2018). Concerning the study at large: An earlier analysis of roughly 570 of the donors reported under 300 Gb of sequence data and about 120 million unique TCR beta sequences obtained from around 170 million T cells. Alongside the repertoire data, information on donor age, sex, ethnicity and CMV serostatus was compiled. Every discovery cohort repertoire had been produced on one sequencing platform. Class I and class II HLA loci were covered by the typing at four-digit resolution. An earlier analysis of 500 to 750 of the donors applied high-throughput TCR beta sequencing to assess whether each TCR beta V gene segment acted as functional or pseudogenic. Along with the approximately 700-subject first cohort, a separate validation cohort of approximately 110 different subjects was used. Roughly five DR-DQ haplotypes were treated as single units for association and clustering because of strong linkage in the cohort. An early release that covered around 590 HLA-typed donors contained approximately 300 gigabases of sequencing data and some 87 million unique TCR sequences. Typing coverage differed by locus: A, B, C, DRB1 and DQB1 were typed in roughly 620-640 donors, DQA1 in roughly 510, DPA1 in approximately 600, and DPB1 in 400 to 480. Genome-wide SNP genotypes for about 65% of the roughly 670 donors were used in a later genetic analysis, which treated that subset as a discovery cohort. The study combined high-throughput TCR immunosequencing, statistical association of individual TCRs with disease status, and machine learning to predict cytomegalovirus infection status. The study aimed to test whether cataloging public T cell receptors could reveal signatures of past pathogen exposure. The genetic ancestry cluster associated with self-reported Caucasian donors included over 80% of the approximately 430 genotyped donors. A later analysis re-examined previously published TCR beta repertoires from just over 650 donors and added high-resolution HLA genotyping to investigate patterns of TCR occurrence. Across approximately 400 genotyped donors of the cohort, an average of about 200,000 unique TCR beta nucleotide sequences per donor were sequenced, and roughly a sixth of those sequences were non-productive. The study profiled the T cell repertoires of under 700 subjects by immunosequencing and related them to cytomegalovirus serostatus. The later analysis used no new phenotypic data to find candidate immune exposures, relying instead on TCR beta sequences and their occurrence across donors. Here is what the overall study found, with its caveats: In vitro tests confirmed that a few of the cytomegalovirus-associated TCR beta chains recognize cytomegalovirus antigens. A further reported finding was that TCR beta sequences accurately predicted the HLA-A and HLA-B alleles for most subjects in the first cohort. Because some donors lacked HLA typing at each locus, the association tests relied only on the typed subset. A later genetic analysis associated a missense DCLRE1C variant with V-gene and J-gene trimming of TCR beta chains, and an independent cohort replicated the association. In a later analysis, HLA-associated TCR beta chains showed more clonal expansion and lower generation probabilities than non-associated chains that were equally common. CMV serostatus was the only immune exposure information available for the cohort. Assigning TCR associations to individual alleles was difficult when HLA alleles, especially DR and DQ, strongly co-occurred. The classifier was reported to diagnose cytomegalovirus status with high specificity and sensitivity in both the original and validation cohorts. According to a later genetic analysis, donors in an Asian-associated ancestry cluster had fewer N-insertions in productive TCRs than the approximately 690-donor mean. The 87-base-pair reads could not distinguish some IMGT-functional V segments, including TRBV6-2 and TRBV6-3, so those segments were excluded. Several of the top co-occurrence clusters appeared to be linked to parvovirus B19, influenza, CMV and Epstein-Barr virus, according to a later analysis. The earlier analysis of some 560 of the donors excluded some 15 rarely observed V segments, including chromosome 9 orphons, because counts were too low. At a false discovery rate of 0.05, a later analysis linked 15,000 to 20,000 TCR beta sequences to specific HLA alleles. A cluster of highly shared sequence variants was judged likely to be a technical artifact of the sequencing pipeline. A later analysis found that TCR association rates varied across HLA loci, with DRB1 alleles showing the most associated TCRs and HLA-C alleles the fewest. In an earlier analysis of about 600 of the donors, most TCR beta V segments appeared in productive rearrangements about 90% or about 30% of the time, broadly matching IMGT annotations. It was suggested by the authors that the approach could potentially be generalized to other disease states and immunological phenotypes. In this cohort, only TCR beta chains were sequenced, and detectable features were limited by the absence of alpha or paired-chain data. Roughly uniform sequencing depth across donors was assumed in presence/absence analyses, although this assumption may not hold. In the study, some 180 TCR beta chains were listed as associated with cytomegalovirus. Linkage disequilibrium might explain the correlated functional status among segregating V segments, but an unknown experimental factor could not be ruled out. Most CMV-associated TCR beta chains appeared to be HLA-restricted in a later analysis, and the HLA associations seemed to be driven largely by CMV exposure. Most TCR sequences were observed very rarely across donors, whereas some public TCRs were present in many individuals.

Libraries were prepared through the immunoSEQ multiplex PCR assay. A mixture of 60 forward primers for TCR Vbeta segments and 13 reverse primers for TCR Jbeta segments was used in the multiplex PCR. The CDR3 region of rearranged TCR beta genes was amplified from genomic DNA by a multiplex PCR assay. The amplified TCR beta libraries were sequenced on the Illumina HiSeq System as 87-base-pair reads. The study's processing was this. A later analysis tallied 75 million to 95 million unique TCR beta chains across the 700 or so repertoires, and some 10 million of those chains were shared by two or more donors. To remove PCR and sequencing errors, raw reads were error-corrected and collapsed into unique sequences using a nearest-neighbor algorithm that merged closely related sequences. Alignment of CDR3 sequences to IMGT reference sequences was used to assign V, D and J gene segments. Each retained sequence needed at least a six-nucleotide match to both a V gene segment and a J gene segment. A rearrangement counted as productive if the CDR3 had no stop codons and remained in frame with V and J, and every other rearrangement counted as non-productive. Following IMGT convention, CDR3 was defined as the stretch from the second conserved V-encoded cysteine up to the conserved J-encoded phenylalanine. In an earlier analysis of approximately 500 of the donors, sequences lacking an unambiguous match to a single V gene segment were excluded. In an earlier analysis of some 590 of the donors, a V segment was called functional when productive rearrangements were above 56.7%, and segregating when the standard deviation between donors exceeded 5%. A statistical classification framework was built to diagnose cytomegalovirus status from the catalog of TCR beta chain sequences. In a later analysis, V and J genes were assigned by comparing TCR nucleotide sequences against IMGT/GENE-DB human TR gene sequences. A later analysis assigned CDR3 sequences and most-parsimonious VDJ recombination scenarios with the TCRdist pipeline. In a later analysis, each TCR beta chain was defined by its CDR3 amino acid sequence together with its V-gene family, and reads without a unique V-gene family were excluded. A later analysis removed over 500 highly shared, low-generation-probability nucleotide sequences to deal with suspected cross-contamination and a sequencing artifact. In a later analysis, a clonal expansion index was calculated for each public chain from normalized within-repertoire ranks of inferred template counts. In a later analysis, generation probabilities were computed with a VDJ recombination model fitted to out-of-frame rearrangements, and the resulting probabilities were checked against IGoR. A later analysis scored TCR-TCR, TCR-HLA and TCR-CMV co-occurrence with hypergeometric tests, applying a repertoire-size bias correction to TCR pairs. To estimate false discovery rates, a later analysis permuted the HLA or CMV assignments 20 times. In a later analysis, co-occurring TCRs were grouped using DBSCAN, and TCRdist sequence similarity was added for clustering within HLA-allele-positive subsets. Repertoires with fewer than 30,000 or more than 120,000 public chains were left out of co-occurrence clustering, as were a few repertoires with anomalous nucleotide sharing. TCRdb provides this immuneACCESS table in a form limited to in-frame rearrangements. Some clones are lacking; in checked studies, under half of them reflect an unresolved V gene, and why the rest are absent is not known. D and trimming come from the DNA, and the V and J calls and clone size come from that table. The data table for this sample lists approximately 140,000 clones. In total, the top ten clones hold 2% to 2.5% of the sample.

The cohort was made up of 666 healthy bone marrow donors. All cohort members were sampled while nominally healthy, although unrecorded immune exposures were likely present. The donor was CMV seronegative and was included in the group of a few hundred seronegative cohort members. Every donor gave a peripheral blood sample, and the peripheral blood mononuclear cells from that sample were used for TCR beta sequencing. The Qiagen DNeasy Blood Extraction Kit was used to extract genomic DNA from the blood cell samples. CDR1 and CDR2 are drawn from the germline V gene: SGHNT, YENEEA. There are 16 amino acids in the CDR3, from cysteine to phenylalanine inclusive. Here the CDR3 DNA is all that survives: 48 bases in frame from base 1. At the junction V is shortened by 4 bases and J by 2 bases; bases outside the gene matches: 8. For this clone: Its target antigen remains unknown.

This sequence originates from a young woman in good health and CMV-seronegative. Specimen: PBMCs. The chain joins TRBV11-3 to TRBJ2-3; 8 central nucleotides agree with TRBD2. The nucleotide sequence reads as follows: TGTGCCAGCAGCTCCAGGACTAGCCGGATCACAGATACGCAGTATTTT. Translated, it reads CASSSRTSRITDTQYF.